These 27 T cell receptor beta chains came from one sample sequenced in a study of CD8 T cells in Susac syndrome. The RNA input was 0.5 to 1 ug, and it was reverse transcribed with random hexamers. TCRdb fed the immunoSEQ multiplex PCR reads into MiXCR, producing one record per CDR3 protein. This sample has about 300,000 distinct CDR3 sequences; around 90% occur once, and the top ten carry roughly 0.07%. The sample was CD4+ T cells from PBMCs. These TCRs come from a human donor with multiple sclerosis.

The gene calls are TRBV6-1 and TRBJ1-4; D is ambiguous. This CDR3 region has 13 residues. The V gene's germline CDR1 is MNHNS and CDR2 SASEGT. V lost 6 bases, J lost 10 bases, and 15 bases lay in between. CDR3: CASSLTAAGKLFF. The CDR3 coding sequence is TGTGCCAGCAGCCTGACCGCGGCCGGAAAACTGTTTTTT.

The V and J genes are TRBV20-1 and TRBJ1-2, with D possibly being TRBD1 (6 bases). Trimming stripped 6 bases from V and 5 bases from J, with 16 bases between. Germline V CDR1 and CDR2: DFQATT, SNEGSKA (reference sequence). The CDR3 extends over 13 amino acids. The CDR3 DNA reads TGCAGTGCAAGAACGGGGGCTAGGTATGGCTACACCTTC. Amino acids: CSARTGARYGYTF.

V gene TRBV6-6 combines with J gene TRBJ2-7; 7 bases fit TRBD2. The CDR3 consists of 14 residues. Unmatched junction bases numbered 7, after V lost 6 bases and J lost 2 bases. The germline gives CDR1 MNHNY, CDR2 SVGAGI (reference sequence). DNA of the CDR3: TGTGCCAGCAGATGGGGGGAGGGAACCTACGAGCAGTACTTC. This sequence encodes CASRWGEGTYEQYF.

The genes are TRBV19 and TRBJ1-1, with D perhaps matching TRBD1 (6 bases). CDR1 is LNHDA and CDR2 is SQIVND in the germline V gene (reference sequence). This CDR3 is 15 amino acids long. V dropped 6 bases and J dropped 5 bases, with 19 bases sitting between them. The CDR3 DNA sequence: TGTGCCAGTAGCAAACCCCGGGGGCGGGAAACTGAAGCTTTCTTT. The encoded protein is CASSKPRGRETEAFF.

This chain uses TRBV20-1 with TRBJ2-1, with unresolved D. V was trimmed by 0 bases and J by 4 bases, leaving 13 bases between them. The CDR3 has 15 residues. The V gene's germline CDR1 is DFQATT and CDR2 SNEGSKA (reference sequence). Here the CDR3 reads CSARDAAAGYNEQFF. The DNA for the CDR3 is TGCAGTGCTAGAGATGCGGCGGCCGGGTACAATGAGCAGTTCTTC.

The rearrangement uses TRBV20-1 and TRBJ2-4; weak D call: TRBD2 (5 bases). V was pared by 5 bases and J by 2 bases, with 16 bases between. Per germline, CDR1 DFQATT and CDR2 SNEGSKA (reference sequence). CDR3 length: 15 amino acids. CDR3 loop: CSAFSEGGTKNIQYF. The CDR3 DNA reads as TGCAGTGCTTTCTCCGAGGGCGGAACCAAAAACATTCAGTACTTC.

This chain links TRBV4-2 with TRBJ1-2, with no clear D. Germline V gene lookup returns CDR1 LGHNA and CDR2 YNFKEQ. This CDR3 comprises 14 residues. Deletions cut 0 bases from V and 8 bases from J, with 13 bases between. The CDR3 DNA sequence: TGTGCCAGCAGCCAAGATTTATCCGTAGGAGGCTACACCTTC. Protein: CASSQDLSVGGYTF.

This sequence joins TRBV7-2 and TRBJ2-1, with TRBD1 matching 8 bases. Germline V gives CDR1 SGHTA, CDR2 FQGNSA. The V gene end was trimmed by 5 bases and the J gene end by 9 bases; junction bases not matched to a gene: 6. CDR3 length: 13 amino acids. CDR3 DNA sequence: TGTGCCAGCAGCCACTCAACAGGGGGTGAGCAGTTCTTC. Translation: CASSHSTGGEQFF.

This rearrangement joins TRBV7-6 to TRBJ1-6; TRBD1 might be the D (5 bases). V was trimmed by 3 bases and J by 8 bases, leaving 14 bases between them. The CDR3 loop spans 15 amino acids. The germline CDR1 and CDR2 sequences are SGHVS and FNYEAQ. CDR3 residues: CASSLWGDFDSPLHF. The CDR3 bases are TGTGCCAGCAGCTTGTGGGGGGATTTCGATTCACCCCTCCACTTT.

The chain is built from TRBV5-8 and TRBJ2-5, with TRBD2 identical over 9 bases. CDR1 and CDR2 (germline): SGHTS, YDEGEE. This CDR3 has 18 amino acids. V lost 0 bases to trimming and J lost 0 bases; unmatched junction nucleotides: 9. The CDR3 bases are TGTGCCAGCAGCTTGGGTTCTGTTAGCGGGGGATACCAAGAGACCCAGTACTTC. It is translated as CASSLGSVSGGYQETQYF.

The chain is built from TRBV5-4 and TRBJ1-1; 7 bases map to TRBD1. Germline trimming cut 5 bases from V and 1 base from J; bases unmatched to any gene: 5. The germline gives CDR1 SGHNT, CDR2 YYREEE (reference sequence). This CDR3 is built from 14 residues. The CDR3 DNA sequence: TGTGCCAGCAGATCGACAGGGACGAACACTGAAGCTTTCTTT. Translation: CASRSTGTNTEAFF.

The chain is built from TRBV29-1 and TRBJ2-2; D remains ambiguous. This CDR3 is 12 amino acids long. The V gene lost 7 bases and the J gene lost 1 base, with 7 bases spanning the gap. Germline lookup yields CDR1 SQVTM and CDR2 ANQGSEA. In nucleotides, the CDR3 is TGCAGCGGACACAAGAACACCGGGGAGCTGTTTTTT. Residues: CSGHKNTGELFF.

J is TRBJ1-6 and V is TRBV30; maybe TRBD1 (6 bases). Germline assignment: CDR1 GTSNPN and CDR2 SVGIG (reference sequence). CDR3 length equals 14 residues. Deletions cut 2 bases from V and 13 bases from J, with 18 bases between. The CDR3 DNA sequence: TGTGCCTGGAGTAGGACAGCGGCTAGGTGGCCCCTCCACTTT. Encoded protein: CAWSRTAARWPLHF.

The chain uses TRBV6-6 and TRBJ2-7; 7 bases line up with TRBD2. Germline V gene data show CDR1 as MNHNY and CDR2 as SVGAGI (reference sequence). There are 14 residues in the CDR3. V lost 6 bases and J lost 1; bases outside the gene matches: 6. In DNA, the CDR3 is TGTGCCAGCAGGAACGGGGGAGGGTCCTACGAGCAGTACTTC. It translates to CASRNGGGSYEQYF.

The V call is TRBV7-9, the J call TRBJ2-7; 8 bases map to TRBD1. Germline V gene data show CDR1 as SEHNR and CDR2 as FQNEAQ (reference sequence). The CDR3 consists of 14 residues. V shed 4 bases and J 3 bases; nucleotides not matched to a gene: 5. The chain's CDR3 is CASSSDRGGYEQYF. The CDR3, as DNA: TGTGCCAGCAGCTCCGACAGGGGAGGCTACGAGCAGTACTTC.

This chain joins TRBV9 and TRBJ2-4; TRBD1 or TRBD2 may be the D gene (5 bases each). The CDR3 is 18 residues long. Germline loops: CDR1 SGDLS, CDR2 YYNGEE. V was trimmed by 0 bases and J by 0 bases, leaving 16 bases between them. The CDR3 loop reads CASSVGGGVSLAKNIQYF. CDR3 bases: TGTGCCAGCAGCGTAGGTGGGGGAGTCAGTTTAGCCAAAAACATTCAGTACTTC.

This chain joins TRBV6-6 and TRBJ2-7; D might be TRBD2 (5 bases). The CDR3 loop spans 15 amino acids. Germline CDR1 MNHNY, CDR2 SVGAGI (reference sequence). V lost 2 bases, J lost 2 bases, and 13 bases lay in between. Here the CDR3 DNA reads TGTGCCAGCAGTTACCCCCCCGGGATTACCTACGAGCAGTACTTC. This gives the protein CASSYPPGITYEQYF.

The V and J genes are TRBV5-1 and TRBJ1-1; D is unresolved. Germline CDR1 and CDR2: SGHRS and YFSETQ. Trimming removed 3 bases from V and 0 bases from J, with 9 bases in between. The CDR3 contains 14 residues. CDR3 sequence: CASSSGPLNTEAFF. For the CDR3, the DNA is TGCGCCAGCAGCTCTGGGCCACTGAACACTGAAGCTTTCTTT. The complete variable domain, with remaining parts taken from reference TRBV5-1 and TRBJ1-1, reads KAGVTQTPRYLIKTRGQQVTLSCSPISGHRSVSWYQQTPGQGLQFLFEYFSETQRNKGNFPGRFSGRQFSNSRSEMNVSTLELGDSALYLCASSSGPLNTEAFFGQGTRLTVV.

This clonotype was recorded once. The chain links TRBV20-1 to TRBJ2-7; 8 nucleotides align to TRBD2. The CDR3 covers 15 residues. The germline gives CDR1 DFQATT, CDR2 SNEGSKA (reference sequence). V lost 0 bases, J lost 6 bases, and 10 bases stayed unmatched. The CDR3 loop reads CSARDEGGGRTEQYF. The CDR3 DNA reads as TGCAGTGCTAGAGATGAGGGCGGGGGGAGGACCGAGCAGTACTTC.

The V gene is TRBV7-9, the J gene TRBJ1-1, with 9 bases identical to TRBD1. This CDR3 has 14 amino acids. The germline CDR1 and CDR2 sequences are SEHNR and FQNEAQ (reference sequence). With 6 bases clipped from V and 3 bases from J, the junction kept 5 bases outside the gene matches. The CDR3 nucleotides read TGTGCCAGCAGGTCGGGACAGGGTGACACTGAAGCTTTCTTT. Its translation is CASRSGQGDTEAFF.

This CDR3 is CASSSTGTGVLNQPQHF. For the CDR3, the DNA is TGTGCCAGCAGTTCGACCGGGACAGGGGTGCTCAATCAGCCCCAGCATTTT. J is TRBJ1-5 and V is TRBV6-5; 10 bases are a match to TRBD1. The germline CDR1 and CDR2 sequences are MNHEY and SVGAGI. The V segment lost 4 bases and the J segment 3 bases; nucleotides outside the gene matches: 9. The CDR3 length is 17 residues.

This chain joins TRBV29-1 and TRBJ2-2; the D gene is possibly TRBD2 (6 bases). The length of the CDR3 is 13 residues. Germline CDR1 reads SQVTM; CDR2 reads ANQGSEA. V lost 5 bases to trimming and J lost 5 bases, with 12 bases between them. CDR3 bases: TGCAGCGTTCTGGGGCGGGGTACCGGGGAGCTGTTTTTT. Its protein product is CSVLGRGTGELFF.

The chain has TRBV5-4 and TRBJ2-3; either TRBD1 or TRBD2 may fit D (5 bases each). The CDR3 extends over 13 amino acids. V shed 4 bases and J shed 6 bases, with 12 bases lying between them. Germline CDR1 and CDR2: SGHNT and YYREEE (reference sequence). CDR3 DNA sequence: TGTGCCAGCAGCGAGGGGCCAGCGGATACGCAGTATTTT. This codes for CASSEGPADTQYF.

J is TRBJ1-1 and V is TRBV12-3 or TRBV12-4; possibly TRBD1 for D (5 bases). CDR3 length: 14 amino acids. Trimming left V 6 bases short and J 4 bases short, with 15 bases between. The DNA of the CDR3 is TGTGCCAGCAGCCCCGGGCCCGGGGGCACTGAAGCTTTCTTT. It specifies CASSPGPGGTEAFF.

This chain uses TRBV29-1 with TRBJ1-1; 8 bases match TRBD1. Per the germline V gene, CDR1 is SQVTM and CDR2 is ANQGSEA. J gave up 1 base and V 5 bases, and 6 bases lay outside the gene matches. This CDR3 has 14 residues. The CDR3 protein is CSVKDRVANTEAFF. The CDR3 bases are TGCAGCGTTAAGGACAGGGTAGCGAACACTGAAGCTTTCTTT. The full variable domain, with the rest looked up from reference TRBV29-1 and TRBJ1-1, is SAVISQKPSRDICQRGTSLTIQCQVDSQVTMMFWYRQQPGQSLTLIATANQGSEATYESGFVIDKFPISRPNLTFSTLTVSNMSPEDSSIYLCSVKDRVANTEAFFGQGTRLTVV.

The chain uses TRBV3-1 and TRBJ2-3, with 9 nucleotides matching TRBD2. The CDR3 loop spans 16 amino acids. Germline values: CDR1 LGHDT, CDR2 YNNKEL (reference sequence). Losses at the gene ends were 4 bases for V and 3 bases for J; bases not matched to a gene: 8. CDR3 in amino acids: CASSLGGRVGTDTQYF. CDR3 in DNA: TGTGCCAGCAGCCTCGGCGGGAGGGTTGGGACAGATACGCAGTATTTT.

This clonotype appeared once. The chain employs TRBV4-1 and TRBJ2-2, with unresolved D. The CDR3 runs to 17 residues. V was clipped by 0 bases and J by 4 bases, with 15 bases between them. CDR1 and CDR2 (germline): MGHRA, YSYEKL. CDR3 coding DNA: TGCGCCAGCAGCCAAGATCGGGCAGCAGCAGGCACCGGGGAGCTGTTTTTT. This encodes CASSQDRAAAGTGELFF.